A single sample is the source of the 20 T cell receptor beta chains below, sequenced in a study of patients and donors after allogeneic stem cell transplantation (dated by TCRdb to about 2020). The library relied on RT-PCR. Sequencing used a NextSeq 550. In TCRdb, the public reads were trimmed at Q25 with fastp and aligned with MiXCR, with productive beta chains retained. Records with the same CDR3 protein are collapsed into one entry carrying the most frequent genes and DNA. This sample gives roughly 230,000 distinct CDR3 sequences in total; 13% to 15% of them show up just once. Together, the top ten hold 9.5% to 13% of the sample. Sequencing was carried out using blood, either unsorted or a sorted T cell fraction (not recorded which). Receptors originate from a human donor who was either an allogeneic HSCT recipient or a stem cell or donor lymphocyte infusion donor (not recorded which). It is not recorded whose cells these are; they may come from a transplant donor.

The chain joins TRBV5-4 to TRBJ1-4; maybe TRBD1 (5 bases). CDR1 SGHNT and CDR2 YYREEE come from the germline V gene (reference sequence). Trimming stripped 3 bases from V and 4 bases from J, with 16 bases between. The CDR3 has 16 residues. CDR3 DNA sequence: TGTGCCAGCAGCTCTGGCCCACAGGCCCTTAATGAAAAACTGTTTTTT. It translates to CASSSGPQALNEKLFF.

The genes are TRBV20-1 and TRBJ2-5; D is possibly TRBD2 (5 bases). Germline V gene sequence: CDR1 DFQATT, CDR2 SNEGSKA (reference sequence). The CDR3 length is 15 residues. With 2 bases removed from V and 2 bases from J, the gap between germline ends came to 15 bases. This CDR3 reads CSARPISGIQETQYF. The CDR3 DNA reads TGCAGTGCTAGACCCATAAGCGGTATTCAAGAGACCCAGTACTTC.

The CDR3 coding sequence is TGCGCCAGCAGCCAAGGAGGGCTGGGGGGCTACACCTTC. Amino acids: CASSQGGLGGYTF. This rearrangement joins TRBV4-3 to TRBJ1-2; no clear D. V shed 1 base and J shed 8 bases, with 11 bases lying between them. In germline, CDR1 is LGHNA, CDR2 YSLEER. The CDR3 runs to 13 residues.

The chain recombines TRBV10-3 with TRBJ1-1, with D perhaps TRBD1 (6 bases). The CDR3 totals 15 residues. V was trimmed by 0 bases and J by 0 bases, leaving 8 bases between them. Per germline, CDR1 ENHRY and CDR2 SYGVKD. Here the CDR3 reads CAISESGAMNTEAFF. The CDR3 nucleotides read TGTGCCATCAGTGAGTCGGGGGCGATGAACACTGAAGCTTTCTTT.

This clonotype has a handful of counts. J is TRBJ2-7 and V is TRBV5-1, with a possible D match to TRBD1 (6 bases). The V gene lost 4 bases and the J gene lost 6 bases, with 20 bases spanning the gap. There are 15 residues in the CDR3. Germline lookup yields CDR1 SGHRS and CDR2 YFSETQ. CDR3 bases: TGCGCCAGCAGCCCTAGGGGGACAACGGGCTTCGAGCAGTACTTC. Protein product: CASSPRGTTGFEQYF.

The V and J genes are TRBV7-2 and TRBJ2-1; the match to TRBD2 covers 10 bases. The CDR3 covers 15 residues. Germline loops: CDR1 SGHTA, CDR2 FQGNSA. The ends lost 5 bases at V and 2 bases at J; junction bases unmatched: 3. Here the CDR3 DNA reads TGTGCCAGCAGCCGTGGGACTAGCGCCTACAATGAGCAGTTCTTC. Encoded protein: CASSRGTSAYNEQFF.

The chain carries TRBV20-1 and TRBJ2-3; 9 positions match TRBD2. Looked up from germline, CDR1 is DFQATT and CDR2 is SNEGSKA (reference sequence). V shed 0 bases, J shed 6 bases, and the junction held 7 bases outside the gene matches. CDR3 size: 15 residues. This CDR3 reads CSARDPPSGVDTQYF. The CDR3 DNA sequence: TGCAGTGCTAGAGATCCGCCTAGCGGGGTTGATACGCAGTATTTT.

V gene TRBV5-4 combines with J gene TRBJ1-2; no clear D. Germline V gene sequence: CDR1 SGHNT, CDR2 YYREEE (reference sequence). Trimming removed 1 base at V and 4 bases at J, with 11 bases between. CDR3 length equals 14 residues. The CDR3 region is CASSLPSISYGYTF. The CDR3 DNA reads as TGTGCCAGCAGCTTGCCTTCGATTAGCTATGGCTACACCTTC.

CDR3 sequence reads: CSVLEDRGNTGELFF. CDR3 in DNA: TGCAGTGTCCTCGAAGACAGGGGGAACACCGGGGAGCTGTTTTTT. This chain links TRBV20-1 with TRBJ2-2; 8 bases map to TRBD1. The germline CDR1 and CDR2 sequences are DFQATT and SNEGSKA (reference sequence). The CDR3 covers 15 residues. V gave up 7 bases and J gave up 1 base; unmatched junction bases: 8.

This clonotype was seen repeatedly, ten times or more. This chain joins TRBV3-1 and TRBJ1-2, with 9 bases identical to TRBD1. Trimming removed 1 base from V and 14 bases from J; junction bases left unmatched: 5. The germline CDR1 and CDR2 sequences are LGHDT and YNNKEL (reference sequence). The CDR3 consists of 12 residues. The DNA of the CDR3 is TGTGCCAGCAGCCAAGGGGGACAGGGAGTAACCTTC. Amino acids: CASSQGGQGVTF.

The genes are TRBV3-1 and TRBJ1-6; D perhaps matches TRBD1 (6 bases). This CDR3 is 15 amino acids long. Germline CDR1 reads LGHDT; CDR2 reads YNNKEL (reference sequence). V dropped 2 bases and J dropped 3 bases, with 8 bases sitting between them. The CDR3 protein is CASSQQGCYNSPLHF. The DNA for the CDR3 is TGTGCCAGCAGCCAACAGGGGTGCTATAATTCACCCCTCCACTTT.

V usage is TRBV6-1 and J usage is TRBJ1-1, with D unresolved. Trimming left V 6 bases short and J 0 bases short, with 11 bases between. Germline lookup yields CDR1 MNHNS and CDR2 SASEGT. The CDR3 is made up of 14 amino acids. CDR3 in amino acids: CASRPDGLNTEAFF. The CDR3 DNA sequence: TGTGCCAGCAGGCCGGACGGATTGAACACTGAAGCTTTCTTT.

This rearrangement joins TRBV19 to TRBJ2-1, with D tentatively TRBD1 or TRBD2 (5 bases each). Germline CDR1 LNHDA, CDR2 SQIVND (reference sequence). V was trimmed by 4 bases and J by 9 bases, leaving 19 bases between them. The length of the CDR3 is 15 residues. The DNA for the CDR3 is TGTGCCAGTAGTACCCACTTCCGGGACGCCAGTGAGCAGTTCTTC. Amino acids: CASSTHFRDASEQFF.

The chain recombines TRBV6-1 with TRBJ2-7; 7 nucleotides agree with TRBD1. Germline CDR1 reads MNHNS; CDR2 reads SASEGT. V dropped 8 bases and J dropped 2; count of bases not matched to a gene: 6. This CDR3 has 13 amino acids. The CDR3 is CASVGTVPYEQYF. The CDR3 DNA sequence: TGTGCCAGCGTGGGGACAGTTCCCTACGAGCAGTACTTC.

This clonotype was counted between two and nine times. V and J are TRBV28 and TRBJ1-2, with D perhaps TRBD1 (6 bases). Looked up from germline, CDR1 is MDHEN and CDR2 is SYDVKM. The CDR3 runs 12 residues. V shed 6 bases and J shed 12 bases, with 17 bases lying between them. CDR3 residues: CASRGGGGKDTF. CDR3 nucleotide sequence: TGTGCCAGCAGGGGGGGCGGGGGTAAGGACACCTTC.

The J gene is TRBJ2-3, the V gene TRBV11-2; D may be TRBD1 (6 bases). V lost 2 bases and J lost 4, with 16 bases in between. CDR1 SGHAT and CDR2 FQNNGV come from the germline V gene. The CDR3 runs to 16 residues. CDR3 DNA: TGTGCCAGCAGCTTATCCGCGACAGGTCGCCCAGATACGCAGTATTTT. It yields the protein CASSLSATGRPDTQYF.

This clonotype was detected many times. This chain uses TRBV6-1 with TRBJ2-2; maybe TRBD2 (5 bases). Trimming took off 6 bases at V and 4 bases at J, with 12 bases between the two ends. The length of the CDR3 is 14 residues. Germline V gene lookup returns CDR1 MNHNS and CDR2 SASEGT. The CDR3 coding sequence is TGTGCCAGCAGGGTCGGGGTGGGCACCGGGGAGCTGTTTTTT. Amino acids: CASRVGVGTGELFF.

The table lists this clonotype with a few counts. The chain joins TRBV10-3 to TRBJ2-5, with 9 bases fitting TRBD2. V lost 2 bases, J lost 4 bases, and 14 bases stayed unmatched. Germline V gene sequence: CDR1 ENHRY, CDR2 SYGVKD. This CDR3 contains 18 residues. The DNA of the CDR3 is TGTGCCATCAGTGAGAGGCGGGGGGGCGAGTTGAGAGGAGAGACCCAGTACTTC. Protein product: CAISERRGGELRGETQYF.

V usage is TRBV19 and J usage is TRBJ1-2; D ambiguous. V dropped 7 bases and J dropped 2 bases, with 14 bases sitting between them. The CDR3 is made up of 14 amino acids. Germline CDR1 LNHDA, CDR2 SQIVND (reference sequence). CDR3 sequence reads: CASKIEGRNYGYTF. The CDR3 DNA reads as TGTGCCAGTAAAATTGAGGGAAGGAACTATGGCTACACCTTC.

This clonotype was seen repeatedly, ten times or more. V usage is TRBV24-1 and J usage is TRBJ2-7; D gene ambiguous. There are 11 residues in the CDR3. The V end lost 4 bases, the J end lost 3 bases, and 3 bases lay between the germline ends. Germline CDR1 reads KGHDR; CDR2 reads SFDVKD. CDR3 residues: CATSDYYEQYF. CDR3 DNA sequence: TGTGCCACCAGTGACTACTACGAGCAGTACTTC.